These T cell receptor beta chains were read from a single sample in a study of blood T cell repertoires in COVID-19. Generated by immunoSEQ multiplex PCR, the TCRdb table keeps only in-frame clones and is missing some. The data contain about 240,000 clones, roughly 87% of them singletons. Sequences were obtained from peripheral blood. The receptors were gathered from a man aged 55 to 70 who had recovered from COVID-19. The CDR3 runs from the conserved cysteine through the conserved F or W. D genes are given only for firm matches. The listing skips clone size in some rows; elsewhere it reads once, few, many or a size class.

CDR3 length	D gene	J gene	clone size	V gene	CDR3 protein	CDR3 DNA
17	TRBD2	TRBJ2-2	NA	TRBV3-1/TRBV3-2	CASSQKRGGVNTGELFF	TGTGCCAGCAGCCAAAAGCGGGGGGGCGTGAACACCGGGGAGCTGTTTTTT
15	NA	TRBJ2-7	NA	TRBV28	CASSNQQLNPYEQYF	TGTGCCAGCAGTAATCAACAGCTAAATCCCTACGAGCAGTACTTC
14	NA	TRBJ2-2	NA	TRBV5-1	CASSLLIRTGELFF	TGCGCCAGCAGCTTGTTGATCCGGACCGGGGAGCTGTTTTTT
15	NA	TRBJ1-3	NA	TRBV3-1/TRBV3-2	CASSQVFGKGNTIYF	TGTGCCAGCAGCCAAGTTTTCGGGAAAGGAAACACCATATATTTT
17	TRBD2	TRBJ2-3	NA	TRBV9	CASSERIAGPGERAQYF	TGTGCCAGCAGCGAGAGGATAGCGGGGCCAGGCGAGAGAGCGCAGTATTTT
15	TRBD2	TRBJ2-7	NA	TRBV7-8	CASSRNSGGNYEQYF	TGTGCCAGCAGCCGTAATAGCGGGGGTAACTACGAGCAGTACTTC
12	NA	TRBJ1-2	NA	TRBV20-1	CSASAEGYGYTF	TGCAGTGCTAGTGCGGAGGGCTATGGCTACACCTTC
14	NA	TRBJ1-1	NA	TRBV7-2	CASSLGLPNTEAFF	TGTGCCAGCAGCTTAGGACTTCCGAACACTGAAGCTTTCTTT
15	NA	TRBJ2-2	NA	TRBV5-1	CASSLTHRVTGELFF	TGCGCCAGCAGCTTGACTCACAGGGTCACCGGGGAGCTGTTTTTT
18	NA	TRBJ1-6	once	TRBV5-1	CASSLQTGINSYNSPLHF	TGCGCCAGCAGCCTGCAGACAGGAATAAACTCCTATAATTCACCCCTCCACTTT
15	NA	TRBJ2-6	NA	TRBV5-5	CASSLQVPGANVLTF	TGTGCCAGCAGCTTGCAGGTCCCTGGGGCCAACGTCCTGACTTTC
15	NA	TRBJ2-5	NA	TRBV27	CASRDFQGGIETQYF	TGTGCCAGCAGAGATTTCCAGGGAGGCATAGAGACCCAGTACTTC
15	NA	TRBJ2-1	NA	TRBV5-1	CASSRTDGAYNEQFF	TGCGCCAGCAGCCGTACTGATGGGGCATACAATGAGCAGTTCTTC
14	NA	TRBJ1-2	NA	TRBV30	CAWSSEWGSRGYTF	TGTGCCTGGAGTTCGGAATGGGGCAGTCGTGGCTACACCTTC
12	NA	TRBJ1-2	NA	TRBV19	CASSTGLEGYTF	TGTGCCAGTAGTACGGGACTTGAGGGCTACACCTTC
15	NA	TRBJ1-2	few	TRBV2	CASRAGMTDPYGYTF	TGTGCCAGCAGAGCTGGAATGACAGATCCCTATGGCTACACCTTC
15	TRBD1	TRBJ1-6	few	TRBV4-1	CASSQGQGSMSPLHF	TGCGCCAGCAGCCAAGGACAGGGGAGTATGTCACCCCTCCACTTT
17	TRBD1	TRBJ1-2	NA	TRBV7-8	CASSSPGQGTSNYGYTF	TGTGCCAGCAGCTCCCCGGGACAGGGAACCTCTAACTATGGCTACACCTTC
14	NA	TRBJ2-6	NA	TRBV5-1	CASSPPSGANVLTF	TGCGCCAGCAGCCCCCCTTCTGGGGCCAACGTCCTGACTTTC
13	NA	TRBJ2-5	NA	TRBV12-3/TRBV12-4	CASSWGRTETQYF	TGTGCCAGCAGTTGGGGCAGAACAGAGACCCAGTACTTC
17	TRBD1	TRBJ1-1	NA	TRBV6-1	CASSERKGQGGHTEAFF	TGTGCCAGCAGTGAGAGAAAGGGGCAGGGGGGACACACTGAAGCTTTCTTT
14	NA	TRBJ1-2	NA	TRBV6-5	CASRDMVSGYGYTF	TGTGCCAGCAGGGACATGGTCTCGGGCTATGGCTACACCTTC
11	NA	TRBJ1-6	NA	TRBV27	CASKGVSPLHF	TGTGCCAGTAAGGGGGTTTCACCCCTCCACTTT
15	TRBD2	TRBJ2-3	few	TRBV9	CASSQRGGEADTQYF	TGTGCCAGCAGTCAGCGGGGGGGTGAAGCAGATACGCAGTATTTT
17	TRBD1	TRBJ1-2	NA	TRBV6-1	CASSEQAGGERVYGYTF	TGTGCCAGCAGTGAACAGGCAGGGGGCGAGAGAGTCTATGGCTACACCTTC
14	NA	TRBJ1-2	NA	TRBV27	CASSRTASNYGYTF	TGTGCCAGCAGCCGGACAGCTTCTAACTATGGCTACACCTTC
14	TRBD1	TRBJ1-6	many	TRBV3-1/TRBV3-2	CASSHRDRNSPLHF	TGTGCCAGCAGCCACCGGGACAGGAATTCACCCCTCCACTTT
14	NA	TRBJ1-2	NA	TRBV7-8	CASSFESRYYGYTF	TGTGCCAGCAGCTTCGAGAGCCGTTACTATGGCTACACCTTC
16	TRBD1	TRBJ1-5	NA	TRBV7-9	CASSLGGTGGHQPQHF	TGTGCCAGCAGCTTAGGTGGGACAGGGGGCCATCAGCCCCAGCATTTT
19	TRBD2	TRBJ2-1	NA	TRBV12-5	CASGLGTGQRGVQNNEQFF	TGTGCTAGTGGTTTGGGCACCGGCCAGCGGGGGGTCCAAAACAATGAGCAGTTCTTC
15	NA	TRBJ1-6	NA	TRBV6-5	CASEDGSSYNSPLHF	TGTGCCAGCGAGGACGGGAGCTCCTATAATTCACCCCTCCACTTT
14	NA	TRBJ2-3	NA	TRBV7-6	CASSAGGGPDTQYF	TGTGCCAGCAGTGCGGGCGGCGGGCCGGATACGCAGTATTTT
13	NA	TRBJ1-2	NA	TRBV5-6	CASSYNRVGGYTF	TGTGCCAGCAGCTATAACAGGGTGGGTGGCTACACCTTC
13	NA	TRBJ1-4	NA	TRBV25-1	CATGLRGDEKLFF	TGTGCCACAGGCCTCAGGGGAGATGAAAAACTGTTTTTT
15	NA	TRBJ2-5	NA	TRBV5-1	CASSFYGPSRETQYF	TGCGCCAGCAGCTTCTATGGCCCGTCGCGGGAGACCCAGTACTTC
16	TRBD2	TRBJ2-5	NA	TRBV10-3	CAISDRAGGTQETQYF	TGTGCCATCAGTGACCGGGCGGGGGGGACCCAAGAGACCCAGTACTTC
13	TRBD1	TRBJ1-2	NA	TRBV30	CAWSGGQGFGYTF	TGTGCCTGGAGTGGGGGACAGGGCTTTGGCTACACCTTC
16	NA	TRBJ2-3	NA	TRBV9	CASSVRETRRPDTQYF	TGTGCCAGCAGCGTAAGAGAAACTAGGCGGCCAGATACGCAGTATTTT
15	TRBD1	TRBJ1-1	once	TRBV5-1	CASSFRQGANTEAFF	TGCGCCAGCAGCTTCCGACAGGGGGCGAACACTGAAGCTTTCTTT
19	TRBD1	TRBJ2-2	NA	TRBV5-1	CASSLLRLPDRGDTGELFF	TGCGCCAGCAGCTTACTGAGATTACCTGACAGGGGGGACACCGGGGAGCTGTTTTTT
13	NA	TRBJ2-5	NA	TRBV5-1	CASSLGTDGTQYF	TGCGCCAGCAGCTTGGGGACAGACGGGACCCAGTACTTC
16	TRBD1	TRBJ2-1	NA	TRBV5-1	CASSLAGGSSYNEQFF	TGCGCCAGCAGCTTGGCAGGGGGAAGCTCCTACAATGAGCAGTTCTTC
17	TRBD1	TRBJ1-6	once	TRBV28	CASSPRTGKGPSSPLHF	TGTGCCAGCAGTCCCCGGACAGGAAAAGGACCCAGTTCACCCCTCCACTTT
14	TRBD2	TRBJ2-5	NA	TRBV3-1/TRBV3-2	CASSRTSGQETQYF	TGTGCCAGCAGCCGGACTAGCGGCCAAGAGACCCAGTACTTC
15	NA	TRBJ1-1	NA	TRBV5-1	CASSEPGSLNTEAFF	TGCGCCAGCAGCGAGCCGGGATCTCTGAACACTGAAGCTTTCTTT
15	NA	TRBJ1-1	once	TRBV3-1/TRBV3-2	CASSQGGVDNTEAFF	TGTGCCAGCAGCCAAGGGGGGGTAGACAACACTGAAGCTTTCTTT
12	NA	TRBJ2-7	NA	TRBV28	CASSSQRGEQYF	TGTGCCAGCAGTTCTCAAAGGGGCGAGCAGTACTTC
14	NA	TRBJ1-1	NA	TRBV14	CASSHRKRGTEAFF	TGTGCCAGCAGCCACCGGAAGCGGGGAACTGAAGCTTTCTTT
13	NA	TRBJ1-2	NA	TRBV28	CASSLGGIPGYTF	TGTGCCAGCAGTTTGGGAGGGATACCCGGCTACACCTTC
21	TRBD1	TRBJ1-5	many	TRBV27	CASSPIRYRGSLYSRNQPQHF	TGTGCCAGCAGTCCAATACGATACAGGGGAAGTCTATATTCACGCAATCAGCCCCAGCATTTT